The entry below gives a single T cell receptor (beta chain) sequence along with its context. Its antigen is currently unknown. These data originate in a study of Ad26.COV2.S vaccination and SARS-CoV-2 variants. On the study more broadly: The study gave Ad26.COV2.S intramuscularly, once or twice 56 days apart.

Indicated treatment: around 19 received Ad26.COV2.S at low or high dose, single or two shots; about five received placebo; per-sample allocation not given. It was on day 63 after the first vaccine or placebo injection that samples were taken. Clones were read by immunoSEQ multiplex PCR, and TCRdb kept only the in-frame ones, dropping some. The sample has 450,000 to 550,000 clones; roughly nine tenths are singletons. Germline V CDR1 and CDR2: SNHLY, FYNNEI. CDR3 length: 14 amino acids. Trimming removed 5 bases from V and 4 bases from J, with 14 bases in between. The study's findings and limits: Ad26.COV2.S recipients had broader spike-specific TCRs (P = 0.0014). Reportedly, spike-specific CD8+ and CD4+ T cell responses achieved substantial breadth once vaccination had taken place.

The sample was peripheral blood, taken in a trial of Ad26.COV2.S vaccine versus placebo. The receptor's source is a person between 18 and 65 years old who received the Ad26.COV2.S COVID-19 vaccine or a placebo. The genes are TRBV2 and TRBJ2-5; the D gene is possibly TRBD1 (6 bases). The CDR3 is CASSRQARRETQYF. The CDR3 DNA reads TGTGCCAGCAGTCGACAGGCCCGGAGAGAGACCCAGTACTTC.